This T cell receptor beta chain was observed in a study of a mutant IDH1 vaccine in newly diagnosed glioma. Study in general: Patients arrived already treated with radiotherapy, temozolomide, or both, most having had both.

Time point given: baseline, week 1 (first vaccination visit). Treatment described: pre-vaccination baseline after standard-of-care therapy. The astrocytomas were IDH1-mutant, ATRX-negative, and WHO grade 3 or 4. Trimming pared 3 bases from V and 5 bases from J, leaving 11 bases between. CDR1 is MDHEN, CDR2 SYDVKM, per germline. There are 13 residues in the CDR3. Points from the study as a whole: Detectable vaccine-induced immune responses arose in around 93% of patients.

Generated by immunoSEQ multiplex PCR, the TCRdb table keeps only in-frame clones and is missing some. The data show tens of thousands of clones, with under 90% seen just once and approximately 8% held by the top ten. To note about this clone: The antigen is not known.

The rearrangement links TRBV28 to TRBJ2-7; no firm D call. This specimen was PBMCs, taken from a glioma patient treated with radiotherapy, temozolomide or both. The sequence was collected from a woman in her forties or fifties with glioma. CDR3 coding DNA: TGTGCCAGCAGTTTTGAGAGTAGGGACGAGCAGTACTTC. The encoded protein is CASSFESRDEQYF.